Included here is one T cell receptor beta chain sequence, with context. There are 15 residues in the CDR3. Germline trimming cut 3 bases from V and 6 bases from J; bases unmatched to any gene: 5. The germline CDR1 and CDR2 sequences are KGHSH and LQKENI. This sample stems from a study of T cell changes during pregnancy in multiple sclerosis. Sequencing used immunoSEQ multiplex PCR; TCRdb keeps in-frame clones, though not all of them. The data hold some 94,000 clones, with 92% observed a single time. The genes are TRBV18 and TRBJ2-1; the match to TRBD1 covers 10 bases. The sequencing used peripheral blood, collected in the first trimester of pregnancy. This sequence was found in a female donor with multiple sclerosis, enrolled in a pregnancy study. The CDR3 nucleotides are TGTGCCAGCTCACCCAGCAGGACAGGGGGCAATGAGCAGTTCTTC. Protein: CASSPSRTGGNEQFF.